This T cell receptor (beta chain) was profiled in a study of sequential checkpoint blockade in melanoma. On the study more broadly: Each arm's sequence ended with maintenance nivolumab.

V was trimmed by 6 bases and J by 1 base, leaving 10 bases between them. The germline CDR1 and CDR2 sequences are PRHDT and FYEKMQ (reference sequence). This CDR3 is 13 amino acids long. The sample's treatment: randomized to nivolumab then ipilimumab (arm A) or the reverse (arm B). None of the patients previously received DNA-damaging chemotherapy. TCRdb keeps only in-frame clones here, not all; method: immunoSEQ multiplex PCR. This table has 15,000 to 20,000 clones, roughly 61% appearing once. The receptor was derived from a human donor with melanoma. Sequenced here: CD8+ T cells sorted from blood (inferred from file names), sampled from a patient given nivolumab and ipilimumab in sequence. V and J are TRBV13 and TRBJ2-7, with D possibly being TRBD1 (6 bases). CDR3 in amino acids: CASRIGQSYEQYF. The CDR3 DNA follows: TGTGCCAGCAGGATAGGACAGTCCTACGAGCAGTACTTC. Filled out from reference TRBV13 and TRBJ2-7, the complete variable domain reads AAGVIQSPRHLIKEKRETATLKCYPIPRHDTVYWYQQGPGQDPQFLISFYEKMQSDKGSIPDRFSAQQFSDYHSELNMSSLELGDSALYFCASRIGQSYEQYFGPGTRLTVT.